This passage covers 16 T cell receptor beta chains from one sample sequenced in a study of blood T cell repertoires in COVID-19. Repertoires were generated with immunoSEQ multiplex PCR, while TCRdb's copy carries only in-frame clones and drops some. The sample includes 150,000 to 200,000 clones, 75% to 95% of them seen just once. The sequenced sample was peripheral blood. The origin of the receptors is a man aged 50-59 years with acute or convalescent COVID-19.

The CDR3 spells CASRETSGRPTDTQYF. The CDR3 DNA reads TGTGCCAGCAGGGAAACTAGCGGGAGACCCACAGATACGCAGTATTTT. The rearrangement links TRBV7-9 to TRBJ2-3; TRBD2 matches at 11 bases. CDR3 length equals 16 residues. Germline V gene data show CDR1 as SEHNR and CDR2 as FQNEAQ (reference sequence). The ends lost 6 bases at V and 2 bases at J; junction bases unmatched: 7.

The chain combines TRBV6-2 or TRBV6-3 with TRBJ1-2, with 8 bases fitting TRBD1. From germline, CDR1 is MNHEY and CDR2 SVGEGT. With V trimmed by 6 bases and J by 3 bases, 9 bases remained unmatched. The CDR3 totals 15 residues. The CDR3 DNA follows: TGTGCCAGCAGCTCTGACAGGGGATTAGACTATGGCTACACCTTC. Amino acid sequence: CASSSDRGLDYGYTF.

CDR3 coding DNA: TGTGCCAGCAGTCCAAGACTAGCGGTGCCGCTAATTGAGCAGTACTTC. Its translation: CASSPRLAVPLIEQYF. The chain is built from TRBV27 and TRBJ2-7; 9 nucleotides agree with TRBD2. The ends lost 5 bases at V and 7 bases at J; junction bases unmatched: 15. Germline V gene data show CDR1 as MNHEY and CDR2 as SMNVEV (reference sequence). The CDR3 runs 16 residues.

V and J are TRBV21-1 and TRBJ2-3; the table's TRBD1 call for D was not verified on the DNA. TRBV21-1 counts as a pseudogene. The CDR3 runs to 14 residues. The CDR3 loop reads CASSKAGGPDTQYF. The CDR3, as DNA: TGTGCCAGCAGCAAAGCAGGGGGCCCGGATACGCAGTATTTT.

The chain carries TRBV30 and TRBJ1-6, with 8 bases fitting TRBD1. The germline CDR1 and CDR2 sequences are GTSNPN and SVGIG (reference sequence). V dropped 2 bases and J dropped 9; count of bases not matched to a gene: 9. The CDR3 covers 15 residues. This CDR3 is CAWSPGQGHTSPLHF. The CDR3 coding sequence is TGTGCCTGGAGTCCCGGACAGGGTCATACTTCACCCCTCCACTTT.

The chain links TRBV7-2 to TRBJ2-7; a weak D match, TRBD1 (6 bases). The V end was cut by 3 bases, the J end by 4 bases, with 16 bases between. The CDR3 spans 15 residues. Germline V lookup: CDR1 SGHTA, CDR2 FQGNSA. The CDR3 DNA is TGTGCCAGCAGCTTGGGGGCCAGGGGTAATTACGAGCAGTACGTC. It translates to CASSLGARGNYEQYV.

The chain recombines TRBV3-1 (or the pseudogene TRBV3-2) with TRBJ1-6; D might be TRBD1 (5 bases). The CDR3 is 14 residues long. Trimming stripped 4 bases from V and 6 bases from J, with 10 bases between. Germline V CDR1 and CDR2: LGHDT, YNNKEL (reference sequence). CDR3 DNA: TGTGCCAGCAGCCCACAGGTTTCTAATTCACCCCTCCACTTT. The encoded protein is CASSPQVSNSPLHF.

The chain combines TRBV7-2 with TRBJ2-1; 14 bases are a match to TRBD2. The germline CDR1 and CDR2 sequences are SGHTA and FQGNSA. There are 19 residues in the CDR3. Germline trimming cut 4 bases from V and 4 bases from J; bases unmatched to any gene: 12. The DNA for the CDR3 is TGTGCCAGCAGCTCATTACGACTAGCGGGAGGGAACCTATACAATGAGCAGTTCTTC. As protein: CASSSLRLAGGNLYNEQFF.

CDR3 sequence reads: CASSRPGDRGHRRTGELFF. As DNA, the CDR3 is TGTGCCAGCAGTCGCCCGGGGGACAGGGGGCATCGGCGCACCGGGGAGCTGTTTTTT. The chain employs TRBV6-2 or TRBV6-3 and TRBJ2-2; 12 bases align to TRBD1. The junction had 14 bases not matched to a gene; V was cut back by 5 bases and J by 4 bases. The germline CDR1 and CDR2 sequences are MNHEY and SVGEGT. CDR3 length equals 19 residues.

This chain uses TRBV7-9 with TRBJ2-5; D gene unclear. Germline CDR1 and CDR2: SEHNR and FQNEAQ (reference sequence). V lost 5 bases and J lost 1, with 8 bases in between. The CDR3 sequence is 13 residues long. The CDR3 bases are TGTGCCAGCAGCCTCGGGTCCCAAGAGACCCAGTACTTC. The encoded protein is CASSLGSQETQYF.

Turning to this clone: Since no conserved phenylalanine or tryptophan closes the CDR3, a read error is the likely cause. The DNA is left out, because the CDR3 cannot be placed on it with certainty; the CDR3 is given as TCRdb lists it. The V and J genes are TRBV5-1 and TRBJ1-1; the table assigns TRBD1, which was not confirmed against the DNA. The CDR3 has 10 residues if both end residues are counted. CDR1 and CDR2 from the germline V gene are SGHRS and YFSETQ. This CDR3 is CASDRGWGSA.

The chain combines TRBV11-2 with TRBJ1-2; TRBD1 might be the D (6 bases). Per the germline V gene, CDR1 is SGHAT and CDR2 is FQNNGV. The CDR3 consists of 14 residues. V lost 0 bases and J lost 6, with 11 bases in between. The CDR3 nucleotides read TGTGCCAGCAGCTTAGAAGGGGGAAGGGATGGCTACACCTTC. Protein: CASSLEGGRDGYTF.

The J gene is TRBJ2-4, the V gene TRBV2; D gene unclear. Germline CDR1 reads SNHLY; CDR2 reads FYNNEI. The CDR3 is 14 residues long. The germline V and J ends were trimmed by 2 bases and 0 bases, with 5 bases remaining between them. The CDR3 sequence is CASSEIGAKNIQYF. The CDR3 DNA sequence: TGTGCCAGCAGTGAAATCGGAGCCAAAAACATTCAGTACTTC.

DNA of the CDR3: TGTGCCAGCAGTTACAAAGGACAGGGTAAAGATACGCAGTATTTT. It codes for CASSYKGQGKDTQYF. The chain recombines TRBV6-5 with TRBJ2-3, with 8 bases identical to TRBD1. J gave up 5 bases and V 2 bases, and 6 bases lay outside the gene matches. The CDR3 has 15 residues. The germline V gene has CDR1 MNHEY and CDR2 SVGAGI.

This chain connects TRBV28 to TRBJ1-6; 8 nucleotides agree with TRBD1. CDR3 length: 12 residues. The germline gives CDR1 MDHEN, CDR2 SYDVKM. The J segment lost 9 bases and the V segment lost 7 bases, leaving 2 bases of the junction unmatched. This CDR3 reads CASKTGVSPLHF. The CDR3, as DNA: TGTGCCAGCAAGACAGGGGTTTCACCCCTCCACTTT. Filled out from reference TRBV28 and TRBJ1-6, the complete variable domain reads DVKVTQSSRYLVKRTGEKVFLECVQDMDHENMFWYRQDPGLGLRLIYFSYDVKMKEKGDIPEGYSVSREKKERFSLILESASTNQTSMYLCASKTGVSPLHFGNGTRLTVT.

This clone was observed once. The V gene is TRBV2, the J gene TRBJ1-1, with 8 bases lining up with TRBD1. Germline V gene data show CDR1 as SNHLY and CDR2 as FYNNEI. V gave up 6 bases and J gave up 4 bases; unmatched junction bases: 7. This CDR3 is built from 14 residues. CDR3 in amino acids: CASRDRGEATEAFF. DNA for the CDR3: TGTGCCAGCAGAGACAGGGGCGAGGCCACTGAAGCTTTCTTT.